The clone carrying this TCR beta chain came up a few times. Germline CDR1 and CDR2: SGHTA and FQGNSA. This CDR3 has 14 residues. V gave up 4 bases and J gave up 4 bases; unmatched junction bases: 4. This sample was taken from a study of blood T cell repertoires in COVID-19. Looking at the study overall: Acute and convalescent COVID-19 specimens originated in the United States, Italy and Spain. T cells, B-cell-depleted T cells, or PBMCs provided the cDNA or gDNA that served as material.

Authors' processing steps: Quantification of nucleated cells was approximated via reference gene primer amplification. This table comes from immunoSEQ multiplex PCR, and its TCRdb copy is limited to in-frame clones, with some not included. V and J calls and clone size are given by that table; D and trimming were obtained from the DNA. Found here are some 95,000 clones, over 60% of them singletons; the top ten hold approximately 8.7%. The receptor was derived from a man aged 45 to 65 who had recovered from COVID-19. V usage is TRBV7-2 and J usage is TRBJ2-7; 10 bases match TRBD2. The sample was peripheral blood. The chain's CDR3 is CASSSGLAEYEQYF. As DNA, the CDR3 is TGTGCCAGCAGCTCCGGACTAGCGGAGTACGAGCAGTACTTC.